Following are 20 T cell receptor beta chains from one sample sequenced in a study of shared clonotypes between healthy human individuals. Clones were read by immunoSEQ multiplex PCR, and TCRdb kept only the in-frame ones, dropping some. In the table there are about 2.2 million clones, roughly 95% of which are singletons. Cells designated naive CD8 were CD45RO-negative and were positively selected for CCR7, with terminally differentiated effector memory CD45RA+ cells excluded. Sequencing used naive CD8+ T cells from PBMCs. The source is a man younger than 30 in good health. Some clones in this sample may be carry-over from other donors' samples.

This clone was found once. The chain is built from TRBV28 and TRBJ1-5; TRBD1 is a possible D gene (6 bases). Germline CDR1 reads MDHEN; CDR2 reads SYDVKM. The CDR3 totals 14 residues. Trimming cost V 5 bases and J 7 bases, with 15 bases left between them. This chain's CDR3 is CASSQGQNQQPQHF. The CDR3 nucleotides are TGTGCCAGCAGTCAAGGACAGAACCAACAGCCCCAGCATTTT.

This chain uses TRBV7-9 with TRBJ2-2; the match to TRBD2 covers 15 bases. Trimming removed 3 bases from V and 5 bases from J; junction bases left unmatched: 7. This CDR3 region has 18 residues. Per germline, CDR1 SEHNR and CDR2 FQNEAQ (reference sequence). The CDR3 loop is CASSLAPGTSGRTGELFF. The CDR3 DNA is TGTGCCAGCAGCTTGGCTCCCGGGACTAGCGGGAGGACCGGGGAGCTGTTTTTT.

In this sample, this clone turned up once. The rearrangement joins TRBV28 to TRBJ2-1, with 14 bases aligning to TRBD2. After removal of 6 bases from V and 4 bases from J, the junction contained 8 bases not matched to a gene. Germline values: CDR1 MDHEN, CDR2 SYDVKM. The CDR3 is made up of 17 amino acids. CDR3 amino acids: CASSLWGLAGAYNEQFF. The CDR3 DNA follows: TGTGCCAGCAGCCTGTGGGGACTAGCGGGAGCTTACAATGAGCAGTTCTTC. Together with reference TRBV28 and TRBJ2-1, the CDR3 gives the full variable domain: DVKVTQSSRYLVKRTGEKVFLECVQDMDHENMFWYRQDPGLGLRLIYFSYDVKMKEKGDIPEGYSVSREKKERFSLILESASTNQTSMYLCASSLWGLAGAYNEQFFGPGTRLTVL.

The chain recombines TRBV13 with TRBJ2-5; possibly TRBD2 for D (6 bases). Trimming pared 1 base from V and 5 bases from J, leaving 11 bases between. Germline CDR1 and CDR2: PRHDT and FYEKMQ (reference sequence). This CDR3 is 14 amino acids long. The CDR3 coding sequence is TGTGCCAGCAGCTTAGTGGAGGGGTCGGAGACCCAGTACTTC. It specifies CASSLVEGSETQYF.

The chain couples TRBV14 to TRBJ2-7; D is unclear. V was shortened by 5 bases and J by 3 bases, with 5 bases between the two germline ends. CDR3 length: 11 amino acids. Germline CDR1 reads SGHDN; CDR2 reads FVKESK. CDR3 DNA: TGTGCCAGCAGCGGGGACTACGAGCAGTACTTC. This codes for CASSGDYEQYF.

V is TRBV6-6 and J is TRBJ1-2; TRBD1 is a possible D gene (5 bases). Trimming took 4 bases from V and 2 from J, leaving 14 bases between them. Germline-derived CDR1 and CDR2 are MNHNY and SVGAGI (reference sequence). This CDR3 is built from 15 residues. The CDR3: CASSSPDTSNYGYTF. CDR3 nucleotides: TGTGCCAGCAGTTCCCCGGACACGTCAAACTATGGCTACACCTTC.

V usage is TRBV2 and J usage is TRBJ2-7; 9 bases match TRBD1. J was trimmed by 5 bases and V by 2 bases; bases with no gene match: 10. The CDR3 consists of 16 residues. Germline CDR1 is SNHLY and CDR2 is FYNNEI. CDR3 region: CASSERDRVWIDEQYF. The CDR3 nucleotides are TGTGCCAGCAGTGAAAGGGACAGGGTGTGGATCGACGAGCAGTACTTC.

On this clone itself: The sample contains more than one DNA sequence encoding this CDR3. V usage is TRBV19 and J usage is TRBJ1-1; D remains unclear. Trimming cost V 1 base and J 5 bases, with 8 bases left between them. The CDR3 runs to 13 residues. CDR1 is LNHDA and CDR2 is SQIVND in the germline V gene (reference sequence). Here the CDR3 DNA reads TGTGCCAGTAGTATAGCGGGGAGAACTGAAGCTTTCTTT. Translating it yields CASSIAGRTEAFF.

Regarding this clone: The sample contains more than one DNA sequence encoding this CDR3. The chain recombines TRBV7-9 with TRBJ1-1; no definite D call. CDR3 size: 13 residues. Per the germline V gene, CDR1 is SEHNR and CDR2 is FQNEAQ (reference sequence). Trimming pared 1 base from V and 1 base from J, leaving 4 bases between. DNA of the CDR3: TGTGCCAGCAGCTTAGGTTGGAACACTGAAGCTTTCTTT. Translated: CASSLGWNTEAFF. The variable domain in full, with the rest retrieved from reference TRBV7-9 and TRBJ1-1, is DTGVSQNPRHKITKRGQNVTFRCDPISEHNRLYWYRQTLGQGPEFLTYFQNEAQLEKSRLLSDRFSAERPKGSFSTLEIQRTEQGDSAMYLCASSLGWNTEAFFGQGTRLTVV.

This chain links TRBV28 with TRBJ2-4; possible D gene TRBD2, 6 bases. Per germline, CDR1 MDHEN and CDR2 SYDVKM. The V end was cut by 10 bases, the J end by 2 bases, with 15 bases between. The CDR3 length is 14 residues. This chain's CDR3 is CATGWGETKNIQYF. The DNA of the CDR3 is TGTGCCACCGGCTGGGGGGAGACCAAAAACATTCAGTACTTC.

This chain links TRBV5-8 with TRBJ1-5; tentative D call: TRBD1 (5 bases). The ends were cut back, 4 bases at V and 7 bases at J, with 21 bases in the middle. This CDR3 has 16 amino acids. CDR1 and CDR2 (germline): SGHTS, YDEGEE. The CDR3 coding sequence is TGTGCCAGCAGCGCTTATCGCCGGGGCTTAGGGCAGCCCCAGCATTTT. Encoded protein: CASSAYRRGLGQPQHF.

Turning to this clone: The same CDR3 also results from other DNA sequences found in this sample. The rearrangement links TRBV9 to TRBJ2-3; D gene ambiguous. Germline values: CDR1 SGDLS, CDR2 YYNGEE. V was shortened by 7 bases and J by 2 bases, with 5 bases between the two germline ends. This CDR3 is 11 amino acids long. The CDR3 nucleotides are TGTGCCAGCGGATACACAGATACGCAGTATTTT. The encoded protein is CASGYTDTQYF.

The chain employs TRBV6-5 and TRBJ2-7; perhaps TRBD1 as D (5 bases). Trimming removed 0 bases from V and 4 bases from J, with 16 bases in between. This CDR3 has 16 residues. Germline CDR1 is MNHEY and CDR2 is SVGAGI. The CDR3 region is CASSYSIGDFGYEQYF. CDR3 in DNA: TGTGCCAGCAGTTACTCTATAGGGGATTTCGGATACGAGCAGTACTTC.

About this clone: This sample includes further DNA sequences coding for the same CDR3. The chain employs TRBV5-6 and TRBJ2-1; a possible D gene is TRBD2 (5 bases). The germline V gene has CDR1 SGHDT and CDR2 YYEEEE. The CDR3 consists of 15 residues. Trimming removed 4 bases from V and 1 base from J, with 12 bases in between. CDR3 sequence (DNA): TGTGCCAGCAGCCCCGGACGGGGATCCTACAATGAGCAGTTCTTC. This gives the protein CASSPGRGSYNEQFF.

The rearrangement joins TRBV7-8 to TRBJ2-4; weak D call: TRBD2 (6 bases). Germline V lookup: CDR1 SGHVS, CDR2 FQNEAQ. Between the trimmed V and J ends, which lost 1 base and 5 bases, there was a span of 15 bases. The CDR3 sequence is 16 residues long. Written as DNA, the CDR3 is TGTGCCAGCAGCTTAGGGGGGGAAAATCGGCAAAACATTCAGTACTTC. It is translated as CASSLGGENRQNIQYF.

On this clone: Other DNA sequences from this sample encode an identical CDR3 as well. V and J are TRBV19 and TRBJ2-1; tentative D call: TRBD2 (6 bases). The CDR3 has 13 residues. Germline V gene lookup returns CDR1 LNHDA and CDR2 SQIVND (reference sequence). Trimming removed 4 bases from V and 6 bases from J, with 10 bases in between. CDR3 sequence reads: CASSSLLANEQFF. The CDR3 DNA reads TGTGCCAGTAGTAGCCTACTAGCCAATGAGCAGTTCTTC.

V is TRBV28 and J is TRBJ2-3; TRBD2 is a possible D gene (6 bases). Germline V gives CDR1 MDHEN, CDR2 SYDVKM. V shed 3 bases and J shed 2 bases, with 18 bases lying between them. The CDR3 is 17 amino acids. The CDR3 region is CASSLGKHGGYTDTQYF. The CDR3 nucleotides read TGTGCCAGCAGTTTGGGAAAGCACGGAGGGTACACAGATACGCAGTATTTT.

In the case of this clone: Other DNA sequences in this sample translate to the same CDR3. This chain links TRBV10-3 with TRBJ2-5, with D unresolved. Germline V CDR1 and CDR2: ENHRY, SYGVKD. Trimming cost V 2 bases and J 2 bases, with 3 bases left between them. This CDR3 region has 12 residues. In DNA form, the CDR3 reads TGTGCCATCAGTGAGGGACAAGAGACCCAGTACTTC. This translates into CAISEGQETQYF.

V gene TRBV6-5 combines with J gene TRBJ2-7; no firm D call. Deletions cut 5 bases from V and 0 bases from J, with 11 bases between. The germline V gene encodes CDR1 MNHEY and CDR2 SVGAGI. This CDR3 spans 14 amino acids. The CDR3 DNA reads as TGTGCCAGCAGTGCTGACCGCCGCTCCTACGAGCAGTACTTC. Translating gives CASSADRRSYEQYF.

This chain joins TRBV5-1 and TRBJ1-2, with unresolved D. V was shortened by 7 bases and J by 0 bases, with 25 bases between the two germline ends. CDR1 is SGHRS, CDR2 YFSETQ, per germline. This CDR3 has 18 amino acids. The CDR3 DNA reads as TGCGCCAGCGCGGTTAAATTGAACCCCCGAGAAGCTAACTATGGCTACACCTTC. Residues: CASAVKLNPREANYGYTF.